Presented here are 9 T cell receptor beta chains from one specimen sequenced in a study of beta chain features in type 1 diabetes. Expressed TCRB transcripts were sequenced, since all the RNA that had been isolated was reverse transcribed. Generated by immunoSEQ multiplex PCR, the TCRdb table keeps only in-frame clones and is missing some. The sample records 150,000 or so clones, 9% to 10% being singletons. The material sequenced was central memory CD4+ T cells from blood. These receptors came from a woman in her late teens or twenties in good health.

This clone showed up just a few times. The gene calls are TRBV7-3 and TRBJ2-5; 7 positions agree with TRBD2. CDR3 length equals 14 residues. The germline V gene has CDR1 SGHTA and CDR2 FQGTGA. The junction had 4 bases not matched to a gene; V was cut back by 1 base and J by 5 bases. Here the CDR3 DNA reads TGTGCCAGCAGCTTAAGGCCCGGGGGGGAGACCCAGTACTTC. It translates to CASSLRPGGETQYF.

This clone was seen ten or more times. V gene TRBV18 combines with J gene TRBJ1-1; TRBD1 matches 8 bases. The CDR3 length is 12 residues. The junction had 3 bases not matched to a gene; V was cut back by 8 bases and J by 4 bases. Germline V lookup: CDR1 KGHSH, CDR2 LQKENI. The CDR3 sequence is CASVTGGTEAFF. CDR3 nucleotides: TGTGCCAGCGTTACAGGGGGCACTGAAGCTTTCTTT. Using reference TRBV18 and TRBJ1-1 for the parts outside the CDR3, the full variable domain is NAGVMQNPRHLVRRRGQEARLRCSPMKGHSHVYWYRQLPEEGLKFMVYLQKENIIDESGMPKERFSAEFPKEGPSILRIQQVVRGDSAAYFCASVTGGTEAFFGQGTRLTVV.

For this clone: Other DNA sequences of this sample code for an identical CDR3. This chain links TRBV9 with TRBJ2-3; 11 bases agree with TRBD2. Germline lookup yields CDR1 SGDLS and CDR2 YYNGEE. The CDR3 is 14 residues long. The trim removed 4 bases at V and 4 bases at J, leaving 2 bases unmatched. The CDR3 region has the DNA TGTGCCAGCAGCTTTAGCGGGGGGGCAGATACGCAGTATTTT. It specifies CASSFSGGADTQYF. The complete variable domain, with remaining parts taken from reference TRBV9 and TRBJ2-3, reads DSGVTQTPKHLITATGQRVTLRCSPRSGDLSVYWYQQSLDQGLQFLIQYYNGEERAKGNILERFSAQQFPDLHSELNLSSLELGDSALYFCASSFSGGADTQYFGPGTRLTVL.

This clone was recorded a few times. This sample includes further DNA sequences coding for the same CDR3. The rearrangement joins TRBV2 to TRBJ1-1; D might be TRBD1 (5 bases). The germline CDR1 and CDR2 sequences are SNHLY and FYNNEI. CDR3 length: 13 residues. V shed 6 bases and J shed 5 bases, with 13 bases lying between them. CDR3 nucleotide sequence: TGTGCCAGCAGCGCTGGCGGGGGGACTGAAGCTTTCTTT. It translates to CASSAGGGTEAFF. The full variable domain, with the rest looked up from reference TRBV2 and TRBJ1-1, is EPEVTQTPSHQVTQMGQEVILRCVPISNHLYFYWYRQILGQKVEFLVSFYNNEISEKSEIFDDQFSVERPDGSNFTLKIRSTKLEDSAMYFCASSAGGGTEAFFGQGTRLTVV.

This clone turned up a few times. This sample includes further DNA sequences coding for the same CDR3. V usage is TRBV9 and J usage is TRBJ2-5, with 8 bases identical to TRBD2. This CDR3 has 14 amino acids. The V gene end was trimmed by 4 bases and the J gene end by 4 bases; junction bases not matched to a gene: 6. In germline, CDR1 is SGDLS, CDR2 YYNGEE. CDR3 amino acids: CASSPRGGRETQYF. The CDR3, as DNA: TGTGCCAGCAGCCCCCGGGGGGGCCGAGAGACCCAGTACTTC.

The rearrangement joins TRBV7-9 to TRBJ2-2; perhaps TRBD2 as D (6 bases). Trimming shortened V by 7 bases and J by 4 bases, and 16 bases separated the two germline ends. The CDR3 extends over 15 amino acids. Germline V gene lookup returns CDR1 SEHNR and CDR2 FQNEAQ (reference sequence). CDR3 DNA: TGTGCCAGCACCGCGGGACGGGCGTTCACCGGGGAGCTGTTTTTT. Residues: CASTAGRAFTGELFF.

This clone was recorded a few times. V usage is TRBV5-1 and J usage is TRBJ2-3; 16 nucleotides match TRBD2. The germline gives CDR1 SGHRS, CDR2 YFSETQ. With 4 bases clipped from V and 2 bases from J, the junction kept 7 bases outside the gene matches. The CDR3 sequence is 18 residues long. For the CDR3, the DNA is TGCGCCAGCAGCCGCCGCGGGACTAGCGGGAGGGACACAGATACGCAGTATTTT. Translated: CASSRRGTSGRDTDTQYF.

This clone has more than one count but fewer than ten. This chain uses TRBV11-2 with TRBJ2-5; unclear D gene. The J call is in doubt because the DNA end fits TRBJ2-7 better. The CDR3 is 14 amino acids. CDR1 SGHAT and CDR2 FQNNGV come from the germline V gene. In nucleotides, the CDR3 is TGTGCCAGCAGCTTAGACTCCCTGGGCTACGAGCAGTACTTC. Translated: CASSLDSLGYEQYF.

The chain has TRBV2 and TRBJ2-7; 12 nucleotides line up with TRBD2. CDR3 size: 15 residues. V dropped 4 bases and J dropped 4; count of bases not matched to a gene: 5. From germline, CDR1 is SNHLY and CDR2 FYNNEI. CDR3 protein: CASSASGRAGYEQYF. The CDR3 nucleotides read TGTGCCAGCAGTGCTAGCGGGAGGGCCGGGTACGAGCAGTACTTC.